This T cell receptor beta chain was recovered during a study of T cells in Graves' hyperthyroidism and ophthalmopathy. The CDR3 covers 14 residues. V lost 5 bases to trimming and J lost 1 base, with 12 bases between them. Germline loops: CDR1 DFQATT, CDR2 SNEGSKA (reference sequence). It was RNA transcripts that yielded the amplified TCR beta CDR3 regions. HTBI primers drove first-round RT-PCR of the TCR CDR3. One entry per CDR3 protein results from TCRdb running MiXCR on the multiplex PCR reads. The sample has around 450,000 distinct CDR3 sequences; 15% to 18% are singletons. This clonotype was seen a handful of times.

The specimen sequenced was blood. The origin of this receptor is a woman aged 18 to 35 with Graves' hyperthyroidism. This sequence joins TRBV20-1 and TRBJ1-5, with D tentatively TRBD1 (6 bases). CDR3 region: CSARGGKSNQPQHF. The DNA of the CDR3 is TGCAGTGCTCGAGGGGGGAAAAGCAATCAGCCCCAGCATTTT.